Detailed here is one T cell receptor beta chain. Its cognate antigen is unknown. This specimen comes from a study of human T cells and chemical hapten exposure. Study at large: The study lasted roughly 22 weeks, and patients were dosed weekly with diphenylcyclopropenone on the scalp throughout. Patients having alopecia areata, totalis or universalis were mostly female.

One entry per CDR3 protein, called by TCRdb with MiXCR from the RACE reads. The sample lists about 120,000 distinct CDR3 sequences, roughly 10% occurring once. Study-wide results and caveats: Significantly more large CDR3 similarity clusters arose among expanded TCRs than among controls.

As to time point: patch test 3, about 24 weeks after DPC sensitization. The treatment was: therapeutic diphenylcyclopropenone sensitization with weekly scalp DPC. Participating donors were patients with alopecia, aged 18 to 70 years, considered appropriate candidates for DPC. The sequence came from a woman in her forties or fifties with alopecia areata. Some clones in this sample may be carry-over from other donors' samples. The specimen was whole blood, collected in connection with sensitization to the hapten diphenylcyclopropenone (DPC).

As DNA, the CDR3 is TGTGCCATCAGTGTTACGGGAATCACTGAAGCTTTCTTT. The encoded protein is CAISVTGITEAFF. V and J are TRBV10-3 and TRBJ1-1; D uncertain. The V end lost 4 bases, the J end lost 4 bases, and 10 bases lay between the germline ends. Germline lookup yields CDR1 ENHRY and CDR2 SYGVKD. The CDR3 spans 13 residues.